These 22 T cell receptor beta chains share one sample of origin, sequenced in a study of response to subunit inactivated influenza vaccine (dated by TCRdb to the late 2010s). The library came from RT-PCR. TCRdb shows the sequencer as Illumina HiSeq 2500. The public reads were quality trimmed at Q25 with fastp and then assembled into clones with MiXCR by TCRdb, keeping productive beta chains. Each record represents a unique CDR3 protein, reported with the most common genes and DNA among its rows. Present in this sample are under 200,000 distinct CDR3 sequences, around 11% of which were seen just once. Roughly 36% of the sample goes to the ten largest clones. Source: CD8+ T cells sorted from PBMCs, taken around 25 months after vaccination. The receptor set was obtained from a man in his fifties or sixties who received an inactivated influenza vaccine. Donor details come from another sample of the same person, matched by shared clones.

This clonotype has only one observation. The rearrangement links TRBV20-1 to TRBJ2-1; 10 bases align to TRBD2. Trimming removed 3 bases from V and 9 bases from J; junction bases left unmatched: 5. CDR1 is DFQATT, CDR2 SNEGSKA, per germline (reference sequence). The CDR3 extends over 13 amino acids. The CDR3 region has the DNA TGCAGTGCTAGCCCAGCGGGGGGGTTTGAGCAGTTCTTC. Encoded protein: CSASPAGGFEQFF.

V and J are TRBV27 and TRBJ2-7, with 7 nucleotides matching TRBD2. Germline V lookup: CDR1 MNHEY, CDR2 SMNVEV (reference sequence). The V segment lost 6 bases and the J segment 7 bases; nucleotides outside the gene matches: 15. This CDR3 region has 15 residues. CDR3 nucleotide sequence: TGTGCCAGCAGGGGGATGACTAGCCTTTTGGGGGAGCAGTACTTC. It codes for CASRGMTSLLGEQYF.

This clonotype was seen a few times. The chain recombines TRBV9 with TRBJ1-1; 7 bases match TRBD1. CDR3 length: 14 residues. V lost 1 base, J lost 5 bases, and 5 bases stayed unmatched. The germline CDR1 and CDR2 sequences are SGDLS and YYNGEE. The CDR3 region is CASSVPDRETEAFF. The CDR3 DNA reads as TGTGCCAGCAGCGTACCCGACAGGGAAACTGAAGCTTTCTTT.

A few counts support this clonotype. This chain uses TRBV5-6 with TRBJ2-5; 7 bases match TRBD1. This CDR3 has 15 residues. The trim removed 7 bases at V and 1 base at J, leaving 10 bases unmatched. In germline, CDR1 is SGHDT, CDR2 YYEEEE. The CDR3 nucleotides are TGTGCCAGCGACCGAGTGGGGACAGCCCAAGAGACCCAGTACTTC. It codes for CASDRVGTAQETQYF.

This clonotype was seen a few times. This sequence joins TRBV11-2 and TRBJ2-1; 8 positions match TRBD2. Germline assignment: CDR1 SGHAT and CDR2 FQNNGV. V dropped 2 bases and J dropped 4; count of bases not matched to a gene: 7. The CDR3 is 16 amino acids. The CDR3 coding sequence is TGTGCCAGCAGCTTACGTACGGGAGGGGTTTACAATGAGCAGTTCTTC. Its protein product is CASSLRTGGVYNEQFF.

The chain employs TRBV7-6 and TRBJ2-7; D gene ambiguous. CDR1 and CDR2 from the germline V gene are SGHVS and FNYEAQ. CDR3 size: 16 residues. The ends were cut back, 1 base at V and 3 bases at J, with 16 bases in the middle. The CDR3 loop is CASSLGGIKGGYEQYF. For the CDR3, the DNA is TGTGCCAGCAGCTTAGGTGGGATCAAGGGTGGCTACGAGCAGTACTTC.

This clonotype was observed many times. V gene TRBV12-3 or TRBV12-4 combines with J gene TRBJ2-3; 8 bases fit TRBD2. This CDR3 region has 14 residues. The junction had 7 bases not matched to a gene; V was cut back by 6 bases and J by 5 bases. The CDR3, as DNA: TGTGCCAGCAGCTCCGGGGGGGTGGGAGATACGCAGTATTTT. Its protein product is CASSSGGVGDTQYF.

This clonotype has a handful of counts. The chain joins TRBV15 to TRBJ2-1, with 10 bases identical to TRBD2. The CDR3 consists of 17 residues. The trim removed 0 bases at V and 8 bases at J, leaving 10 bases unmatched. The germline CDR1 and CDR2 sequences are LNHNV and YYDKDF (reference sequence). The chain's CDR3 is CATSRDLEGLAGDEQFF. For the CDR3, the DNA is TGTGCCACCAGCAGAGACCTCGAAGGGCTAGCGGGAGATGAGCAGTTCTTC.

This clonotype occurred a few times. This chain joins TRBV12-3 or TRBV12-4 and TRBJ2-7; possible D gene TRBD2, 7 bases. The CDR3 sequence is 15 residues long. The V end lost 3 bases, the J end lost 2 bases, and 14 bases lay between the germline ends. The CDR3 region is CASSLGGGPAYEQYF. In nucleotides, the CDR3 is TGTGCCAGCAGTTTGGGCGGGGGCCCCGCCTACGAGCAGTACTTC.

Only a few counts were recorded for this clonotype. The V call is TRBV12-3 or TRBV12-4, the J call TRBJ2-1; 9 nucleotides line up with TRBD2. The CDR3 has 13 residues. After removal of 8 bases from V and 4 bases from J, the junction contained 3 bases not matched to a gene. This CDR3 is CASLAGFYNEQFF. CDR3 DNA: TGTGCCAGCCTAGCGGGGTTTTACAATGAGCAGTTCTTC.

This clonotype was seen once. The DNA of the CDR3 is TGTGCCAGCAGCTTAAGATCGACAGGGGGGAACACCGGGGAGCTGTTTTTT. This codes for CASSLRSTGGNTGELFF. The chain recombines TRBV7-3 with TRBJ2-2, with 9 bases lining up with TRBD1. Germline trimming cut 1 base from V and 1 base from J; bases unmatched to any gene: 4. Germline CDR1 SGHTA, CDR2 FQGTGA. CDR3 size: 17 residues.

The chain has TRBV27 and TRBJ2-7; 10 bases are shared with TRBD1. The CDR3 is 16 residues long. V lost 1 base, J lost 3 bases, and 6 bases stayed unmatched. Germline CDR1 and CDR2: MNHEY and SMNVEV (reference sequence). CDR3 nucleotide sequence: TGTGCCAGCAGTTTATTCGGGGACAGGGGAGTCTACGAGCAGTACTTC. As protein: CASSLFGDRGVYEQYF.

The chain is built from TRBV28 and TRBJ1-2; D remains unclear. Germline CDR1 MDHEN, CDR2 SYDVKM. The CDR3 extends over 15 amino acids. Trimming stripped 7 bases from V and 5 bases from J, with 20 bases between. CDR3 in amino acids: CASTPLTLQAYGYTF. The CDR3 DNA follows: TGTGCCAGCACCCCGCTGACCCTCCAAGCATATGGCTACACCTTC.

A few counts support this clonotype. Here the CDR3 reads CSARSQGLYEQYF. The CDR3 coding sequence is TGCAGTGCTAGGTCTCAGGGGCTCTACGAGCAGTACTTC. The V gene is TRBV20-1, the J gene TRBJ2-7; TRBD1 might be the D (6 bases). Deletions cut 3 bases from V and 3 bases from J, with 12 bases between. This CDR3 is 13 amino acids long. In germline, CDR1 is DFQATT, CDR2 SNEGSKA (reference sequence).

The CDR3 spells CASSAGTYYEQYF. CDR3 nucleotide sequence: TGTGCCAGTAGTGCCGGGACATACTACGAGCAGTACTTC. The chain combines TRBV19 with TRBJ2-7; TRBD1 is a possible D gene (6 bases). In germline, CDR1 is LNHDA, CDR2 SQIVND (reference sequence). The ends were cut back, 5 bases at V and 3 bases at J, with 11 bases in the middle. The CDR3 runs 13 residues.

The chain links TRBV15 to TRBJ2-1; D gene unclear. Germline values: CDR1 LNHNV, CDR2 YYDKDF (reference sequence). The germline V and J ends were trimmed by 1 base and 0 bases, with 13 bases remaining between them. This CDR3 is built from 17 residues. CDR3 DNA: TGTGCCACCAGCAGAGGACTTGGGGTTAGCTCCTACAATGAGCAGTTCTTC. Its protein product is CATSRGLGVSSYNEQFF.

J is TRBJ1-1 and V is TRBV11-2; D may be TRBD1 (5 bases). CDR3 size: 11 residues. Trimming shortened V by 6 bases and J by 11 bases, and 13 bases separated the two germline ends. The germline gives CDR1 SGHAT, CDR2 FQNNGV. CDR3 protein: CASSSPGGAFF. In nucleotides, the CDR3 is TGTGCCAGCAGTTCTCCGGGGGGGGCTTTCTTT. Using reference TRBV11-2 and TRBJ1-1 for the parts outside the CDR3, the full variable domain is EAGVAQSPRYKIIEKRQSVAFWCNPISGHATLYWYQQILGQGPKLLIQFQNNGVVDDSQLPKDRFSAERLKGVDSTLKIQPAKLEDSAVYLCASSSPGGAFFGQGTRLTVV.

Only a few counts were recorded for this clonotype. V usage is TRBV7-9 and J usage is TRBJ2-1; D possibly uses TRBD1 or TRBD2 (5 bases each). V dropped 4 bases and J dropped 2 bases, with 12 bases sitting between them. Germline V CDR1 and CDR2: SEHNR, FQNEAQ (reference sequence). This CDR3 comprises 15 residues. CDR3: CASSYWDRTYNEQFF. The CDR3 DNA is TGTGCCAGCAGCTACTGGGACCGTACCTACAATGAGCAGTTCTTC.

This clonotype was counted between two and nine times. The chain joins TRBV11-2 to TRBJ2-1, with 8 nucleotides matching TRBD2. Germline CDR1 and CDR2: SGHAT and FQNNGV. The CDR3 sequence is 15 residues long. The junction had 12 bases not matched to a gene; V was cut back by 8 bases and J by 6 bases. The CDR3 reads CASEPRTSKINEQFF. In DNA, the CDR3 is TGTGCCAGCGAACCAAGGACTAGCAAAATCAATGAGCAGTTCTTC.

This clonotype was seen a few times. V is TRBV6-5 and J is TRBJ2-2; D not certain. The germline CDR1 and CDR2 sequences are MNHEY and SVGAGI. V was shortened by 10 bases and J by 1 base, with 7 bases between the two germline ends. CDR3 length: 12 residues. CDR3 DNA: TGTGCCACTCAAGAGAACACCGGGGAGCTGTTTTTT. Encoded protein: CATQENTGELFF.

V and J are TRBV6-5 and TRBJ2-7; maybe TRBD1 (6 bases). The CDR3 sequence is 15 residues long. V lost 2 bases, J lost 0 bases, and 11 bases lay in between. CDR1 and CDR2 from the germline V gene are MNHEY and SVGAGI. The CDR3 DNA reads TGTGCCAGCAGTTACGGGCAGGGGTTCTCCTACGAGCAGTACTTC. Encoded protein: CASSYGQGFSYEQYF.

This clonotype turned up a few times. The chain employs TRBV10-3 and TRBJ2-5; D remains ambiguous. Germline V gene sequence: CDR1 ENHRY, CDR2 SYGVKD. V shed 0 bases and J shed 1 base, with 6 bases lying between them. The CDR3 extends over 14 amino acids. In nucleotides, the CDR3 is TGTGCCATCAGTGAGTCAGGCAGCCAAGAGACCCAGTACTTC. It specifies CAISESGSQETQYF.